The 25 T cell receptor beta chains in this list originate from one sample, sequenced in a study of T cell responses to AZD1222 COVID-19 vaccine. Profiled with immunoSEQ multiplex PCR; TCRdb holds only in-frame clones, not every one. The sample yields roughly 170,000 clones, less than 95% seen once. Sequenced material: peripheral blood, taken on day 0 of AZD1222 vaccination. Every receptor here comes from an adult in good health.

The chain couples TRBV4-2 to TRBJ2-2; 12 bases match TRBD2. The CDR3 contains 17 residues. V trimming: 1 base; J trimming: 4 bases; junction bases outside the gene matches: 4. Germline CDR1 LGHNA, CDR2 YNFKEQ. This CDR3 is CASSQGTSGVVTGELFF. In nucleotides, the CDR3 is TGTGCCAGCAGCCAAGGGACTAGCGGGGTCGTCACCGGGGAGCTGTTTTTT.

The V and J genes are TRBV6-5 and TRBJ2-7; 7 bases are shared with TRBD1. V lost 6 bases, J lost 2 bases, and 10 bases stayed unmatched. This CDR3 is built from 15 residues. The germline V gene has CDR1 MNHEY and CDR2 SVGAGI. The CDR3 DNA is TGTGCCAGCAGGTCTCTTCAGGGGGAGACCTACGAGCAGTACTTC. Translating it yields CASRSLQGETYEQYF.

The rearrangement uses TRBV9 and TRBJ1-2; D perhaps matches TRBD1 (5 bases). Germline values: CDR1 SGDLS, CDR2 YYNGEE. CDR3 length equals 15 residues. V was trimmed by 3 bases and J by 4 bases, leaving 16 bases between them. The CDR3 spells CASSANYRNFYGYTF. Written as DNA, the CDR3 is TGTGCCAGCAGCGCCAATTACAGGAATTTCTATGGCTACACCTTC.

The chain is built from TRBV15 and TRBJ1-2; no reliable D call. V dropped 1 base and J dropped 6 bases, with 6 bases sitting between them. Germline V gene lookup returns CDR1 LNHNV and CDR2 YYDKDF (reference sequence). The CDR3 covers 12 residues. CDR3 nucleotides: TGTGCCACCAGCAGAGGCCCAGATGGCTACACCTTC. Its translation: CATSRGPDGYTF.

CDR3 in DNA: TGTGCCAGCAGGGGACAGGGCGGCAATCAGCCCCAGCATTTT. Amino acids: CASRGQGGNQPQHF. The chain uses TRBV25-1 and TRBJ1-5; 9 nucleotides agree with TRBD1. The CDR3 extends over 14 amino acids. The V gene's germline CDR1 is MGHDK and CDR2 SYGVNS. With 6 bases clipped from V and 2 bases from J, the junction kept 2 bases outside the gene matches.

This CDR3 reads CASSGHRLTGELFF. The CDR3 nucleotides read TGTGCCAGCAGCGGACACCGTCTCACCGGGGAGCTGTTTTTT. The chain carries TRBV14 and TRBJ2-2, with a weak D call TRBD1 (5 bases). Deletions cut 5 bases from V and 4 bases from J, with 11 bases between. The V gene's germline CDR1 is SGHDN and CDR2 FVKESK. The CDR3 contains 14 residues.

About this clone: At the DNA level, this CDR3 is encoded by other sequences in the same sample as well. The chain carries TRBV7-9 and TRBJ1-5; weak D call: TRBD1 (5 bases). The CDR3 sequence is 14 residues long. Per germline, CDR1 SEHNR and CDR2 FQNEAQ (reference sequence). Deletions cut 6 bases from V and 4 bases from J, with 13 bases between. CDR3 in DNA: TGTGCCAGCAGTCTGGGGGGTAGGAATCAGCCCCAGCATTTT. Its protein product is CASSLGGRNQPQHF.

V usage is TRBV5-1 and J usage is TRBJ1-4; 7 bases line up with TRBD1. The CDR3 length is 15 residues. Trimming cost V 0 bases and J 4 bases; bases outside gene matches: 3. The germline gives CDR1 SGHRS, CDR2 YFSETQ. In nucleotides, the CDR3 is TGCGCCAGCAGCTTGGGACAGGGCGTTAATGAAAAACTGTTTTTT. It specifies CASSLGQGVNEKLFF.

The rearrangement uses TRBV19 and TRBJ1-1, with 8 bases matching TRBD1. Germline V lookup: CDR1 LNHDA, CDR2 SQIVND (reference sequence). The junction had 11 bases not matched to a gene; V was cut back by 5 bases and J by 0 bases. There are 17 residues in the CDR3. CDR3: CASSPADRAFVNTEAFF. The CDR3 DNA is TGTGCCAGTAGTCCGGCGGACAGGGCGTTCGTGAACACTGAAGCTTTCTTT.

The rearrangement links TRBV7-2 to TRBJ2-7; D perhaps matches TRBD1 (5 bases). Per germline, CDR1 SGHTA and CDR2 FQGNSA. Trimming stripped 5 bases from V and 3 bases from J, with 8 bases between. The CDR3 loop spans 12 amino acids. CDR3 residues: CASSPTDYEQYF. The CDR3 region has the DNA TGTGCCAGCAGCCCGACAGACTACGAGCAGTACTTC.

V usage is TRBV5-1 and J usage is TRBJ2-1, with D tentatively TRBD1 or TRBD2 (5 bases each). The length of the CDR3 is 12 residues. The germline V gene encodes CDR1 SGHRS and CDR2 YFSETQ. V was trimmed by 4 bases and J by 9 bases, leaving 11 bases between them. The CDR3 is CASSRDGGEQFF. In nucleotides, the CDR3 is TGCGCCAGCAGCCGGGACGGTGGTGAGCAGTTCTTC.

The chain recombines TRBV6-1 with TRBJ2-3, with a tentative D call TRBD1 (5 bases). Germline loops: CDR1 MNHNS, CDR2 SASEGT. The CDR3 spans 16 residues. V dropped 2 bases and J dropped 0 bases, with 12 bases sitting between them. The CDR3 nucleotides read TGTGCCAGCAGTGAAAGGGGTGACCGAAGCACAGATACGCAGTATTTT. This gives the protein CASSERGDRSTDTQYF.

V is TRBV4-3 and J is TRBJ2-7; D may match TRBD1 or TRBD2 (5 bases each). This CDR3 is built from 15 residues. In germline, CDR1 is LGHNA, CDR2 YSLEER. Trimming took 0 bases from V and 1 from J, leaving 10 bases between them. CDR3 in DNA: TGCGCCAGCAGCCAAGATGGGGACGGATCCTACGAGCAGTACTTC. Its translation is CASSQDGDGSYEQYF.

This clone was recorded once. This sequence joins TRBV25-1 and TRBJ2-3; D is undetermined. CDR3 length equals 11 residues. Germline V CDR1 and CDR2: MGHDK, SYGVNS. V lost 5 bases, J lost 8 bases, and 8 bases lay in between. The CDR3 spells CASSSVVTQYF. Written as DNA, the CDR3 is TGTGCCAGCAGTTCAGTGGTTACGCAGTATTTT.

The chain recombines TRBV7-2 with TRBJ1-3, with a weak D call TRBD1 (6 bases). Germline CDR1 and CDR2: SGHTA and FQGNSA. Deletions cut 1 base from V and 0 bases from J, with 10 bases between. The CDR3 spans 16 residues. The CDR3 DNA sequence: TGTGCCAGCAGCTTAGGGACAGCCGACTCTGGAAACACCATATATTTT. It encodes CASSLGTADSGNTIYF.

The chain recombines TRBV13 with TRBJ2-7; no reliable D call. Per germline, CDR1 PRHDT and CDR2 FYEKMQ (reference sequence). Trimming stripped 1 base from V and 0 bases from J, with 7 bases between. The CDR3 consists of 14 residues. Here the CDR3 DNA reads TGTGCCAGCAGCTTAGATGGCAGCTCCTACGAGCAGTACTTC. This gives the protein CASSLDGSSYEQYF.

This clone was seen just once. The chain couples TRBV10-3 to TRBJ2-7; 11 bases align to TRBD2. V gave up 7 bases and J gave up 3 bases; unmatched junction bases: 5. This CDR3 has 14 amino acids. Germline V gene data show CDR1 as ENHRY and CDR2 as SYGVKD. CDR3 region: CAINSGGAIYEQYF. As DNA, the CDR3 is TGTGCCATCAATAGCGGGGGGGCTATCTACGAGCAGTACTTC.

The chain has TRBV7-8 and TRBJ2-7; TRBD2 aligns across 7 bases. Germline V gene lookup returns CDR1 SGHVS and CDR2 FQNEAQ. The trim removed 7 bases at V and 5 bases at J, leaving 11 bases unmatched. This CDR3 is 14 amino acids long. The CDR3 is CASTASGRAHEQYF. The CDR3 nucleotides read TGTGCCAGCACAGCGTCGGGGAGGGCCCACGAGCAGTACTTC. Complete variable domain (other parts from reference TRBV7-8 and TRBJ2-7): GAGVSQSPRYKVAKRGQDVALRCDPISGHVSLFWYQQALGQGPEFLTYFQNEAQLDKSGLPSDRFFAERPEGSVSTLKIQRTQQEDSAVYLCASTASGRAHEQYFGPGTRLTVT.

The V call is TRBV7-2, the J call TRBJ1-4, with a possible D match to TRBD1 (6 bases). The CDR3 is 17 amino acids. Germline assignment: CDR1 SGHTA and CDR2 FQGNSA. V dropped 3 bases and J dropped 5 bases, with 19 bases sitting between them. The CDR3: CASSFRGRTVRNEKLFF. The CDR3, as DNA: TGTGCCAGCAGCTTTAGGGGACGGACAGTGCGAAATGAAAAACTGTTTTTT.

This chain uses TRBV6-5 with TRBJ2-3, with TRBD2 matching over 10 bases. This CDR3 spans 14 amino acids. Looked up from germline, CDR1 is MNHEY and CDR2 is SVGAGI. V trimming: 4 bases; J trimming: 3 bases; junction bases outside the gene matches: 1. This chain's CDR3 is CASSWTSGTDTQYF. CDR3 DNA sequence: TGTGCCAGCAGTTGGACTAGCGGAACAGATACGCAGTATTTT.

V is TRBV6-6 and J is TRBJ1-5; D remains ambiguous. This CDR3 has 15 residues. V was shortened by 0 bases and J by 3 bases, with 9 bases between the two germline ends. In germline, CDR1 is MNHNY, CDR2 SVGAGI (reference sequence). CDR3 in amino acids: CASSYSASTNQPQHF. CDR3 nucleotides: TGTGCCAGCAGTTACTCAGCCAGTACCAATCAGCCCCAGCATTTT.

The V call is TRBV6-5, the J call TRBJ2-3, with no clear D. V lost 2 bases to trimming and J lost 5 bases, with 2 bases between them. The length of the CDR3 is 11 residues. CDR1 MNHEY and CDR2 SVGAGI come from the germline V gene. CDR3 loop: CASSYRDTQYF. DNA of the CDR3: TGTGCCAGCAGTTACAGAGATACGCAGTATTTT.

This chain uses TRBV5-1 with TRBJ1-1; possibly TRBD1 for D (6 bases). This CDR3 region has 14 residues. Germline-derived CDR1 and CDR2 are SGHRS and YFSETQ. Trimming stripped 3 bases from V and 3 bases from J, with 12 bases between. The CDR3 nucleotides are TGCGCCAGCAGCTCCGGGGGGGCGGACACTGAAGCTTTCTTT. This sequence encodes CASSSGGADTEAFF.

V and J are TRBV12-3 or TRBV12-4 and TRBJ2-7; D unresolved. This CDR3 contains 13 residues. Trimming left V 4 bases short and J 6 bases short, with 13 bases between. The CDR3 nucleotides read TGTGCCAGCAGTTCCGACTCCTCAGCCGAGCAGTACTTC. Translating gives CASSSDSSAEQYF.

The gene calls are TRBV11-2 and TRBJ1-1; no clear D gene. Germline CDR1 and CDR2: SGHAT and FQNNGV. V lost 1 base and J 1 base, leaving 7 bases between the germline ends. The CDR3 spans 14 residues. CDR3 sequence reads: CASSLGHGNTEAFF. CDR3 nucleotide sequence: TGTGCCAGCAGCTTAGGGCACGGGAACACTGAAGCTTTCTTT.